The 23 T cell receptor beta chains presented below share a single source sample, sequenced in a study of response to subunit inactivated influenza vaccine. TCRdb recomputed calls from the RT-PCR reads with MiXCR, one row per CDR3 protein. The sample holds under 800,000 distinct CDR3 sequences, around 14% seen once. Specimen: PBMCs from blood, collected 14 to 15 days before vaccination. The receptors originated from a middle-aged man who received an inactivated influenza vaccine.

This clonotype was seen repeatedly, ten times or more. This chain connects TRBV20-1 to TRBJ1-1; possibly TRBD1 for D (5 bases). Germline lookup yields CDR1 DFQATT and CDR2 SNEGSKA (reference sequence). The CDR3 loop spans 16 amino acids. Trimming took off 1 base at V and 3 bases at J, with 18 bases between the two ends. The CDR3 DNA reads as TGCAGTGCTAGAGTCCGCAGGGCCGGAGGTTACACTGAAGCTTTCTTT. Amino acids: CSARVRRAGGYTEAFF.

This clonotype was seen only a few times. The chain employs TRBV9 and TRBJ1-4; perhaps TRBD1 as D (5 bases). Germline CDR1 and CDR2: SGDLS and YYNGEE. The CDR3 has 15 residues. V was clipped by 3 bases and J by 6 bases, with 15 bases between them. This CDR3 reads CASSGSTTGDEKLFF. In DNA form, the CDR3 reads TGTGCCAGCAGCGGCTCCACCACGGGGGATGAAAAACTGTTTTTT. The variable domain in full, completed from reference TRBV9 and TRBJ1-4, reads DSGVTQTPKHLITATGQRVTLRCSPRSGDLSVYWYQQSLDQGLQFLIQYYNGEERAKGNILERFSAQQFPDLHSELNLSSLELGDSALYFCASSGSTTGDEKLFFGSGTQLSVL.

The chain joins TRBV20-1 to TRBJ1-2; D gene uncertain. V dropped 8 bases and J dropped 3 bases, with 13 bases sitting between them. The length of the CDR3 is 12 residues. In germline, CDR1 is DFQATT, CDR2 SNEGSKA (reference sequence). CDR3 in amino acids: CSSPREDYGYTF. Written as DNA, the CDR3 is TGCAGTTCCCCGAGGGAGGACTATGGCTACACCTTC.

The CDR3 nucleotides read TGTGCCAGCAGCCCACGGGGGGGCAGGGCCGGGGAGCTGTTTTTT. Protein sequence: CASSPRGGRAGELFF. V gene TRBV7-8 combines with J gene TRBJ2-2, with 8 bases aligning to TRBD2. With V trimmed by 5 bases and J by 6 bases, 8 bases remained unmatched. Germline lookup yields CDR1 SGHVS and CDR2 FQNEAQ. The CDR3 runs to 15 residues.

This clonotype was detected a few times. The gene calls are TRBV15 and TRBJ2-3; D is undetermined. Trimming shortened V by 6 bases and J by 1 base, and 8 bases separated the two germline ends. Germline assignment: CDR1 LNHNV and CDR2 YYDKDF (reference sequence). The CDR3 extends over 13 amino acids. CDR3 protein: CATSMVRTDTQYF. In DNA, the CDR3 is TGTGCCACCAGTATGGTACGCACAGATACGCAGTATTTT.

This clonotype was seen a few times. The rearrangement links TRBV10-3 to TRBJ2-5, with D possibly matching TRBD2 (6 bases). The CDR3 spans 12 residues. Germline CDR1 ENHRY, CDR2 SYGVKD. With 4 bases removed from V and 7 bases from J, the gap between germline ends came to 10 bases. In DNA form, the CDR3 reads TGTGCCATCAGTGGGACTACGCTGACCCAGTACTTC. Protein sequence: CAISGTTLTQYF.

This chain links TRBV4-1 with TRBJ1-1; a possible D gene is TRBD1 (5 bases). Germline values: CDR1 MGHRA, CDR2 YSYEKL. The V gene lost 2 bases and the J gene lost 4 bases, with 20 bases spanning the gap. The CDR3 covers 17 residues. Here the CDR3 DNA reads TGCGCCAGCAGCCAACAGGGTCTTATGTCGAGGGGCACTGAAGCTTTCTTT. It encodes CASSQQGLMSRGTEAFF.

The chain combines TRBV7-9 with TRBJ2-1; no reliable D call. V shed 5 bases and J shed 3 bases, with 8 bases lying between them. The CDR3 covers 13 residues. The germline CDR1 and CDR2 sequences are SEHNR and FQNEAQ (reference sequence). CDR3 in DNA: TGTGCCAGCAGCGCTATCAACTACAATGAGCAGTTCTTC. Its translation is CASSAINYNEQFF. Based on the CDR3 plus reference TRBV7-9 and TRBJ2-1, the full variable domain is DTGVSQNPRHKITKRGQNVTFRCDPISEHNRLYWYRQTLGQGPEFLTYFQNEAQLEKSRLLSDRFSAERPKGSFSTLEIQRTEQGDSAMYLCASSAINYNEQFFGPGTRLTVL.

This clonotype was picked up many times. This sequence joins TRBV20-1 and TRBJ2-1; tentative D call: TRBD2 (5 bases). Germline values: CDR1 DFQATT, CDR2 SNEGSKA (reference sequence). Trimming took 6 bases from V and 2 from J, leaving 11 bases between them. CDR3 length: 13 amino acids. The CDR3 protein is CSARGQPYNEQFF. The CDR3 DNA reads TGCAGTGCCCGGGGTCAGCCCTACAATGAGCAGTTCTTC.

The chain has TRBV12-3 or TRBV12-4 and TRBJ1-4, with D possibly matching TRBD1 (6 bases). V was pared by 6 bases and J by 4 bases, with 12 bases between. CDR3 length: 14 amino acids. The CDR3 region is CASRPQGLNEKLFF. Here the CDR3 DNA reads TGTGCCAGCAGACCACAGGGACTTAATGAAAAACTGTTTTTT.

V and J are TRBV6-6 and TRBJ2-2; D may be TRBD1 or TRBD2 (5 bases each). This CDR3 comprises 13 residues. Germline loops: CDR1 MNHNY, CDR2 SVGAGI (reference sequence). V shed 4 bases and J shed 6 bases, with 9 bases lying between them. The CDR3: CASSWRTSGELFF. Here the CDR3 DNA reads TGTGCCAGCAGTTGGAGGACATCCGGGGAGCTGTTTTTT.

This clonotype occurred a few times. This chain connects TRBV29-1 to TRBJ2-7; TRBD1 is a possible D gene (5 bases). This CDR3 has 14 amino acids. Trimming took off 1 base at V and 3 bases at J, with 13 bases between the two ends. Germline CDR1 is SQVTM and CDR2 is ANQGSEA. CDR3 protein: CSVEGRAGHYEQYF. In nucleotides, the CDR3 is TGCAGCGTTGAAGGTAGGGCAGGGCACTACGAGCAGTACTTC.

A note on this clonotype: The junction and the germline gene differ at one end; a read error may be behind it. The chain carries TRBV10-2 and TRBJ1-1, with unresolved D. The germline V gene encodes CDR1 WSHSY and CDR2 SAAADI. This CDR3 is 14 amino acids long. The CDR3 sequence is CSSSPGGRITEAFF. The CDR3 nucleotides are TGCTCCAGCAGCCCGGGAGGAAGGATCACTGAAGCTTTCTTT.

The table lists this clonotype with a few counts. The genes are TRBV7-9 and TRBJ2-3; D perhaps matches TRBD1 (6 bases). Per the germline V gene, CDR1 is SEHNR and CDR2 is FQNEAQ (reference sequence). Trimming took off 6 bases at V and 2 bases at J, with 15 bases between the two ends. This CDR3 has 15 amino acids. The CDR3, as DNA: TGTGCCAGCAGTCCTCCGGGACAAGTCACAGATACGCAGTATTTT. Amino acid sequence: CASSPPGQVTDTQYF. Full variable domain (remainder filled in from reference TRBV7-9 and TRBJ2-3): DTGVSQNPRHKITKRGQNVTFRCDPISEHNRLYWYRQTLGQGPEFLTYFQNEAQLEKSRLLSDRFSAERPKGSFSTLEIQRTEQGDSAMYLCASSPPGQVTDTQYFGPGTRLTVL.

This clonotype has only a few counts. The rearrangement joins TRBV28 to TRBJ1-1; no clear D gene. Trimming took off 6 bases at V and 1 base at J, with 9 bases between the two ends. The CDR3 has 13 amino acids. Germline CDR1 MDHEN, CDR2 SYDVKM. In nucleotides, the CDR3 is TGTGCCAGCAGATTTAGCCAGAACACTGAAGCTTTCTTT. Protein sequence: CASRFSQNTEAFF.

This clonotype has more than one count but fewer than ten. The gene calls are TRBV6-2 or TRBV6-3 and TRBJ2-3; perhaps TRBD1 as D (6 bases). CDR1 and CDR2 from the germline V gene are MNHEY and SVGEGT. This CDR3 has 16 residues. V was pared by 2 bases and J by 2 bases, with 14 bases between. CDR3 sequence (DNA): TGTGCCAGCAGTTACCCCTGGACAGACATCACAGATACGCAGTATTTT. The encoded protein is CASSYPWTDITDTQYF.

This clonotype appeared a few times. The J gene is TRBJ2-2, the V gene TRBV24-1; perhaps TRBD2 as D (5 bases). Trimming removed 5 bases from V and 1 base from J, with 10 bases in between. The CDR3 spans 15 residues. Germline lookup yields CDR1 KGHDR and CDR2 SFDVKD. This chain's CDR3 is CATSGRLLNTGELFF. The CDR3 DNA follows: TGTGCCACCAGTGGACGACTATTGAACACCGGGGAGCTGTTTTTT.

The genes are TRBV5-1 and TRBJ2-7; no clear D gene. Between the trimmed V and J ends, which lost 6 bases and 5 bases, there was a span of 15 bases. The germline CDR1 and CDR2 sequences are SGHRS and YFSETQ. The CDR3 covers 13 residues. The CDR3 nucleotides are TGCGCCAGCACCGTAAGCCCTTTCGACGAGCAGTACTTC. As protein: CASTVSPFDEQYF.

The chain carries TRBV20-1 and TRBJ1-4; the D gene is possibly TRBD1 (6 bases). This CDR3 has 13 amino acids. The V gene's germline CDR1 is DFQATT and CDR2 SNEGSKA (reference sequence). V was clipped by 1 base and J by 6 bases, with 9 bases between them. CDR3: CSARGTAYEKLFF. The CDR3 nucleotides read TGCAGTGCTAGAGGGACAGCGTATGAAAAACTGTTTTTT.

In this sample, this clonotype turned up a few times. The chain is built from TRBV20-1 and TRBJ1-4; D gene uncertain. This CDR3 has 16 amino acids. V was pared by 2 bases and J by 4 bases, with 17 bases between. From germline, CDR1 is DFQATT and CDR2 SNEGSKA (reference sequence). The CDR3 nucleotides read TGCAGTGCTAGAAACCCTGCCGCGGTTCATAATGAAAAACTGTTTTTT. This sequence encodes CSARNPAAVHNEKLFF.

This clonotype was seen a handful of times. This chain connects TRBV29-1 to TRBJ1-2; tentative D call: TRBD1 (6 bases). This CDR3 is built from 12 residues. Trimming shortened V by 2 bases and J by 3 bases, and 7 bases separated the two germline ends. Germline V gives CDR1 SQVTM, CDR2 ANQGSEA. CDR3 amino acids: CSVERGYYGYTF. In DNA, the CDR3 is TGCAGCGTTGAAAGGGGGTACTATGGCTACACCTTC.

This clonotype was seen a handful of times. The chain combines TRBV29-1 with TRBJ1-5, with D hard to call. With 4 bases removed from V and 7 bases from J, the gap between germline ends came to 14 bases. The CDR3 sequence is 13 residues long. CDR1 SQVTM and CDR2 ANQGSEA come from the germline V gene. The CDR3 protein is CSVVDHVGQPQHF. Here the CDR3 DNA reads TGCAGCGTTGTGGACCATGTGGGCCAGCCCCAGCATTTT.

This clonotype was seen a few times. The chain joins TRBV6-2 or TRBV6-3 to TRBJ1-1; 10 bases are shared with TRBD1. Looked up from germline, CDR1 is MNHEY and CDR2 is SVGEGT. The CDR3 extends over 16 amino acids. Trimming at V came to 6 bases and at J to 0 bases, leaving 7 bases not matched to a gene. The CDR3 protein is CASSKGTGAMNTEAFF. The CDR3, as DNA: TGTGCCAGCAGCAAAGGGACAGGGGCTATGAACACTGAAGCTTTCTTT.